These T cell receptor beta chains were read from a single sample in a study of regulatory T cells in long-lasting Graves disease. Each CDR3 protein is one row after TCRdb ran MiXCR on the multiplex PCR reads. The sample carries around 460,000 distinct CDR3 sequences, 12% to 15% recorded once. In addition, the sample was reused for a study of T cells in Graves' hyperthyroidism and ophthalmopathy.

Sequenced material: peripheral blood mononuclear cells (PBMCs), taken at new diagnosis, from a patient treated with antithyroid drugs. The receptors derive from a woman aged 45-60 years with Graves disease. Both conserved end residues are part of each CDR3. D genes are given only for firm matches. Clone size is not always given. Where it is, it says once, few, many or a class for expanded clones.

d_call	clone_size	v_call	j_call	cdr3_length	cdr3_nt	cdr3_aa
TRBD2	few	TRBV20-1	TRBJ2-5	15	TGCAGTGCTAGAACTAGCGGGAGGGGCCAAGAGACCCAGTACTTC	CSARTSGRGQETQYF
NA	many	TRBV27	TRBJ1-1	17	TGTGCCAGCAGTTTTGTGGGCAGGGGAGGATCGAACACTGAAGCTTTCTTT	CASSFVGRGGSNTEAFF
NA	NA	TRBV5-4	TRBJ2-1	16	TGTGCCAGCAGCTCACGAGGGGGGATCTCCTACAATGAGCAGTTCTTC	CASSSRGGISYNEQFF
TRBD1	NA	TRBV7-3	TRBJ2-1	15	TGTGCCAGCAGCTCCCGACAGGGCTTCTACAATGAGCAGTTCTTC	CASSSRQGFYNEQFF
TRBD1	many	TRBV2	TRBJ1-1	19	TGTGCCAGCAGCCATAGGACAGGGGACCTACCGGCCATGAACACTGAAGCTTTCTTT	CASSHRTGDLPAMNTEAFF
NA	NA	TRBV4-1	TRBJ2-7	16	TGCGCCAGCAGCCAAGAACCCCCCGCGGGGTTGGACGAGCAGTACTTC	CASSQEPPAGLDEQYF
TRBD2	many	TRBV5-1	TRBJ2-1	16	TGCGCCAGCAGCTTGATCGCTAGCGGACCCTACAATGAGCAGTTCTTC	CASSLIASGPYNEQFF
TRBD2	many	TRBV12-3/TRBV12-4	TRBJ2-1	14	TGTGCCAGCAGTCTACGGGAGGGCTACAATGAGCAGTTCTTC	CASSLREGYNEQFF
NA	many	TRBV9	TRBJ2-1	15	TGTGCCAGCAGCGTAGCGGGAGCGACTTACAATGAGCAGTTCTTC	CASSVAGATYNEQFF
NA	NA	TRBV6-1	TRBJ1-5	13	TGTGCCAGCCAAGATTATAGCAATCAGCCCCAGCATTTT	CASQDYSNQPQHF
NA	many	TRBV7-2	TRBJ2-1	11	TGTGCCAGCAGCCCGAACTATGAGCAGTTCTTC	CASSPNYEQFF
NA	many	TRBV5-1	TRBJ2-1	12	TGCGCCAGCAGCTTACGGGGGTTTGAGCAGTTCTTC	CASSLRGFEQFF
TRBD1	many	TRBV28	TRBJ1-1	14	TGTGCCAGCAGCCCGGACAGGGAGGACACTGAAGCTTTCTTT	CASSPDREDTEAFF
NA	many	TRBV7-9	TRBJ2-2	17	TGTGCCAGCAGCCTACAGAAACCGGGACACCGGGCCGGGGAGCTGTTTTTT	CASSLQKPGHRAGELFF
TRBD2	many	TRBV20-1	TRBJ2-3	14	TGCAGTGCTAGGGGGCGGGAGTTCACAGATACGCAGTATTTT	CSARGREFTDTQYF
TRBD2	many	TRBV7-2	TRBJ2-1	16	TGTGCCAGCAGCTTAGAGTCTAGCGGAATGTACAATGAGCAGTTCTTC	CASSLESSGMYNEQFF
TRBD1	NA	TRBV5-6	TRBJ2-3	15	TGTGCCAGCAGCTTTGGACAGGGGGTCACAGATACGCAGTATTTT	CASSFGQGVTDTQYF
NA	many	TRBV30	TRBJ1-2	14	TGTGCCTGGATGTGGGAGGACAATAACTATGGCTACACCTTC	CAWMWEDNNYGYTF
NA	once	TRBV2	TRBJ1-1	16	TGTGCCAGCAGTGAGCCAGGCGCTTTGATGAACACTGAAGCTTTCTTT	CASSEPGALMNTEAFF
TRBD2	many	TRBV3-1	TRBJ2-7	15	TGTGCCAGCAGCCTCAGGACTAGCGGGGGGTACGAGCAGTACTTC	CASSLRTSGGYEQYF
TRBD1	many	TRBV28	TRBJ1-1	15	TGTGCCAGCAGGGGGACAGGGGGTGCGGGCACTGAAGCTTTCTTT	CASRGTGGAGTEAFF
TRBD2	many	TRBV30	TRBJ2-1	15	TGTGCCTGGAGCCGAGCGGGAGGGCTTAGCAATGAGCAGTTCTTC	CAWSRAGGLSNEQFF
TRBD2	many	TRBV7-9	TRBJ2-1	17	TGTGCCAGCAGCCCCAAAGTTCGCCTAGCGGTTTACAATGAGCAGTTCTTC	CASSPKVRLAVYNEQFF
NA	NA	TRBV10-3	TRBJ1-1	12	TGTGCCATCAGTGAGTTAGCCACTGAAGCTTTCTTT	CAISELATEAFF
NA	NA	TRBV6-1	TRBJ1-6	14	TGTGCCAGCAGTGAAGCGCAGGTGGGCTCACCCCTCCACTTT	CASSEAQVGSPLHF
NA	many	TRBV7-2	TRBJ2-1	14	TGTGCCAGCAGCTTAGATCTAGGGTCGTTTGAGCAGTTCTTC	CASSLDLGSFEQFF
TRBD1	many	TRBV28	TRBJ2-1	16	TGTGCCAGCAGTTCCCATGGGACAGGGGCGAACAATGAGCAGTTCTTC	CASSSHGTGANNEQFF
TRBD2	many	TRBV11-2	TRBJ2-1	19	TGTGCCAGCAGCTTAGACCCACCGATAGCGGGAGCCCTCTTCAATGAGCAGTTCTTC	CASSLDPPIAGALFNEQFF
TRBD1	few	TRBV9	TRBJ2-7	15	TGTGCCAGCAGCGTGGACAGGGGTGGAACCTACGAGCAGTACTTC	CASSVDRGGTYEQYF
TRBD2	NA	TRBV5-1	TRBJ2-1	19	TGCGCCAGCAGCTTGGAGTATAGAACTAGCGGGAGGACCTACAATGAGCAGTTCTTC	CASSLEYRTSGRTYNEQFF
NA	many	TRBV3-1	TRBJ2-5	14	TGTGCCAGCAGCCTCGGACATTCACAAGAGACCCAGTACTTC	CASSLGHSQETQYF
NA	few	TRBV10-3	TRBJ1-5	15	TGTGCCATCAGCCGGACAGATGATAAAAATCAGCCCCAGCATTTT	CAISRTDDKNQPQHF
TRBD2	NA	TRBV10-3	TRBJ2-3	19	TGTGCCATCAGTGAGTCGGTAGTCATTAGGCGGGAGGGACAAGATACGCAGTATTTT	CAISESVVIRREGQDTQYF
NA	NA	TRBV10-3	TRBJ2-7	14	TGTGCCATCAGTGACTCCAATCGGGCGGGCGAGCAGTACTTC	CAISDSNRAGEQYF
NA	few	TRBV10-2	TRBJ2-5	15	TGCGCCAGCAGAGTCGCCCAGGGATTATACGAGACCCAGTACTTC	CASRVAQGLYETQYF
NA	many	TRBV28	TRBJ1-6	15	TGTGCCAGCAGGGGTGAGGGTGGGGGCTTATCCCGTCTCCACTTT	CASRGEGGGLSRLHF
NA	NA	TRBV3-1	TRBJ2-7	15	TGTGCCAGCAGCCAAGGGTGGGACTTCGTCTACGAGCAGTACTTC	CASSQGWDFVYEQYF
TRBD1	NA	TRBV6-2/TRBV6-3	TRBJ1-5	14	TGTGCCAGCAGACTCGACAGGGGGGGAGAGCCCCAGCATTTT	CASRLDRGGEPQHF
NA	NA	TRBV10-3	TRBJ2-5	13	TGTGCCATCAACGGAGGGGAAGAAGAGACCCAGTACTTC	CAINGGEEETQYF
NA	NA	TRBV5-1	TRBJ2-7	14	TGCGCCAGCAGCTTTACGGGAGCCGGGAACGAGCAGTACTTC	CASSFTGAGNEQYF
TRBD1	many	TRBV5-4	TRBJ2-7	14	TGTGCCAGCAGCAAGACGGGACAGGGCCACGAGCAGTACTTC	CASSKTGQGHEQYF
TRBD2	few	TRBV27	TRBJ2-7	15	TGTGCCAGCAGTTTCACAGCGGGAAGCTCCTACGAGCAGTACTTC	CASSFTAGSSYEQYF
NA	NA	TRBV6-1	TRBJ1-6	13	TGTGCCAGCAGTGAAGCCAGGAATTCACCCCTCCACTTT	CASSEARNSPLHF
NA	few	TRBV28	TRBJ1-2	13	TGTGCCAGCAGGGGCGGGGCTAGCTATGGCTACACCTTC	CASRGGASYGYTF
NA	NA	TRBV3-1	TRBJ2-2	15	TGTGCCAGCAGCGAAGACACACGCCACACCGGGGAGCTGTTTTTT	CASSEDTRHTGELFF
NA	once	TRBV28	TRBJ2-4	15	TGTGCCAGCTCTCGTGCTGGCGGGACCAAAAACATTCAGTACTTC	CASSRAGGTKNIQYF
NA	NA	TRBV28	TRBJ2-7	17	TGTGCCAGCAGTTTTCCAAGGTATGAGGGGACCTCCTACGAGCAGTACTTC	CASSFPRYEGTSYEQYF
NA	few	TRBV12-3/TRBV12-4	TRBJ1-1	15	TGTGCCAGCAGTTTAGAGGGGACTTTGAACACTGAAGCTTTCTTT	CASSLEGTLNTEAFF
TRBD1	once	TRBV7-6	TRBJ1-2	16	TGTGCCAGCAGCTTAGGAGGGCCCAGGGGGGAATATGGCTACACCTTC	CASSLGGPRGEYGYTF
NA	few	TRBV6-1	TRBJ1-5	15	TGTGCCAGCAGATTAGAGGTTGGGAGCAATCAGCCCCAGCATTTT	CASRLEVGSNQPQHF
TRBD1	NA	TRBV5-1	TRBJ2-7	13	TGCGCCAGCAGCAGAACAGGGGATGGGGAGCAGTACTTC	CASSRTGDGEQYF